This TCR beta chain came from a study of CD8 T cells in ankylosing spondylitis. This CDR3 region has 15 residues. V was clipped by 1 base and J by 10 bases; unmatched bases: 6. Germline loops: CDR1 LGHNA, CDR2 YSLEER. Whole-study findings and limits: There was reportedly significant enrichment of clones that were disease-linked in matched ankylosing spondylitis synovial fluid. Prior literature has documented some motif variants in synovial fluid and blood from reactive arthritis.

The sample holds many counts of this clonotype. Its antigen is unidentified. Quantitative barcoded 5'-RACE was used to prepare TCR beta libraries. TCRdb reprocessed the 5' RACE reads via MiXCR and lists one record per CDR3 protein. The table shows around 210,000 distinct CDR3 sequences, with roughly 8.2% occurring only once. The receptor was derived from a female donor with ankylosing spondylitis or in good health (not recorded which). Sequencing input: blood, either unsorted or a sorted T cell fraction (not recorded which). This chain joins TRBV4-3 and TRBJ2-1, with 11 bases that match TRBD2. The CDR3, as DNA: TGCGCCAGCAGCCAAGGCCTAGCGGGAGGATGGGAGCAGTTCTTC. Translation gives CASSQGLAGGWEQFF.